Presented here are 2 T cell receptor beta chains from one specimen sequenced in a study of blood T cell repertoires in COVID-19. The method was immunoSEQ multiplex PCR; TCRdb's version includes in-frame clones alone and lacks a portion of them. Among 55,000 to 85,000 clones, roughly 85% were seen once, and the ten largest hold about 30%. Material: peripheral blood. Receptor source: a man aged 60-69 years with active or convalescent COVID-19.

CDR3 sequence reads: CASSTPPGSSYNSPLHF. DNA for the CDR3: TGTGCCAGTAGTACCCCCCCGGGAAGCTCCTATAATTCACCCCTCCACTTT. The chain carries TRBV19 and TRBJ1-6; the D is unclear. V lost 4 bases, J lost 0 bases, and 13 bases lay in between. Germline CDR1 and CDR2: LNHDA and SQIVND (reference sequence). The CDR3 is made up of 17 amino acids.

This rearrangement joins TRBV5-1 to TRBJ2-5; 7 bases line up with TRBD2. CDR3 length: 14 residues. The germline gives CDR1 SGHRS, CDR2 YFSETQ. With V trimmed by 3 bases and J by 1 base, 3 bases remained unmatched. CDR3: CASSSGGAQETQYF. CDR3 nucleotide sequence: TGCGCCAGCAGCTCGGGGGGAGCCCAAGAGACCCAGTACTTC.